This TCR beta chain is from a study of cytomegalovirus exposure and HLA in healthy donors. PCR amplification relied on 60 Vbeta primers (plus 13 Jbeta primers). Method: immunoSEQ multiplex PCR; TCRdb's copy keeps in-frame clones and lacks some. Here the sample table reports some 200,000 clones. CDR1 and CDR2 from the germline V gene are SGHTA and FQGTGA. Trimming took 4 bases from V and 1 from J; bases not matched to a gene: 5. The CDR3 is 15 amino acids. The chain uses TRBV7-3 and TRBJ2-3, with TRBD2 matching over 7 bases. This receptor was taken from a girl under 10 years old in good health and CMV-seropositive. The sequencing input was PBMCs. DNA of the CDR3: TGTGCCAGCAGCTCAAGCGGGGCTGGCACAGATACGCAGTATTTT. This encodes CASSSSGAGTDTQYF.